The clone carrying this TCR beta chain has a single count. Across several immunoSEQ plates, the genomic DNA of each subset was split evenly. Assay used: immunoSEQ multiplex PCR; TCRdb lists only in-frame clones, some missing. This table has about 680,000 clones, under 95% appearing once. Naive CD8 cells, CD45RO-negative and positively selected for CCR7, excluded terminally differentiated effector memory CD45RA+ cells. Trimming took 10 bases from V and 8 from J, leaving 21 bases between them. Germline V gene sequence: CDR1 WSHSY, CDR2 SAAADI. The CDR3 consists of 14 residues. This entry comes from a study of shared clonotypes between healthy human individuals. Study in general: Plates per donor: three CD4 naive, three CD4 memory, two CD8 naive, one CD8 memory.

The receptor was isolated from a man aged 25-40 years in good health. Sequencing was done on a sample of naive CD8+ T cells sorted from blood. The chain joins TRBV10-2 to TRBJ2-1; D is perhaps TRBD2 (6 bases). The CDR3 protein is CATPWREDSDEQFF. For the CDR3, the DNA is TGCGCCACCCCTTGGCGGGAAGACTCGGATGAGCAGTTCTTC.